What follows is one T cell receptor (beta chain) and its context. Its target is unknown. The run depth of the assay was deep. Profiling relied on immunoSEQ multiplex PCR, and the TCRdb table lists in-frame clones only, not all of them. The table shows about 1 million clones, with around 76% occurring only once. This record belongs to a study of shared clonotypes between healthy human individuals. CDR3 length: 14 amino acids. Germline V gene sequence: CDR1 SEHNR, CDR2 FQNEAQ (reference sequence). Deletions cut 5 bases from V and 2 bases from J, with 13 bases between. General observations from the study: Generation probability values for non-shared clonotypes were lower than those for clonotypes shared by all four donors.

Recent acute infections and vaccinations were absent in the healthy HIV-negative adult donors. A CD45RA-negative memory subset and a CD45RA+ naive subset were separated from the CD4+ cells. The rearrangement uses TRBV7-9 and TRBJ2-7, with D perhaps TRBD1 or TRBD2 (5 bases each). Material for sequencing was memory CD4+ T cells sorted from blood. Subset reported: CD45RA-negative fraction. The TCR comes from a young man in good health. Here the CDR3 reads CASSPTGATYEQYF. The CDR3 bases are TGTGCCAGCAGCCCAACCGGGGCCACCTACGAGCAGTACTTC.